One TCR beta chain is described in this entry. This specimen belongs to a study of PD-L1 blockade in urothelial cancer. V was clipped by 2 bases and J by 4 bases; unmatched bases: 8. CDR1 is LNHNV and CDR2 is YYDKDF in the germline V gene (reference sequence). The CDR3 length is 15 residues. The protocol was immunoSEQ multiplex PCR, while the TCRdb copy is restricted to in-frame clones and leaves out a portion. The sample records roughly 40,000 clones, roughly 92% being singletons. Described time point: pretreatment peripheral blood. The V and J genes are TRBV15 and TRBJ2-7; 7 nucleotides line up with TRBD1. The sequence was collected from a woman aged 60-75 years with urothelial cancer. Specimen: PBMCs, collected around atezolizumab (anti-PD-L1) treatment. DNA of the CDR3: TGTGCCACCAGCAGATTCACCTGGACAGGTTACGAGCAGTACTTC. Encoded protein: CATSRFTWTGYEQYF.